This TCR beta chain was profiled in a study of control samples from healthy donors and cancer patients (dated by TCRdb to the early 2020s). A word on this clone: This clone's antigen is unknown. The input lacks base qualities; no much larger clone sits a single base away.

Taken from the germline V gene, the CDR1 and CDR2 loops are SGHAT and FQNNGV. V gives up 0 bases and J gives up 7 bases, and the segment between their germline ends measures 6 bases. The CDR3, from cysteine to phenylalanine, totals 12 residues. The entry retains the CDR3 DNA only, 36 bases that are in frame from base 1. Receptor amplification or capture employed the immunoSEQ multiplex PCR assay. Entries here come from immuneACCESS through TCRdb and include only in-frame sequences with V and J called. Some clones fail to appear in such tables; in the studies checked, an unresolved V gene covers under half of the shortfall, and the cause of the remainder is unknown. Across this sample there are 390,000 or so clones, with 75% to 95% seen only once. Around 6.4% of the sample lies in the top ten.

The clonotype comes from a man in his forties with head and neck cancer. The sample was PBMCs. The rearranged segments are TRBV11-2 and TRBJ1-1, with an unclear D gene assignment. The DNA sequence reads TGTGCCAGCAGCTTAGAAGGGTTTGAAGCTTTCTTT. It specifies CASSLEGFEAFF.